A single T cell receptor beta chain is shown here with its context. The same CDR3 arises from other DNA sequences in this sample as well. As for treatment: preoperative locoregional IRX-2 cytokine immunotherapy. Patients received preoperative, locoregional IRX-2 cytokine immunotherapy in a phase Ib study. CDR1 is LNHDA, CDR2 SQIVND, per germline (reference sequence). Germline trimming cut 3 bases from V and 2 bases from J; bases unmatched to any gene: 2. The CDR3 has 14 amino acids. The sample belongs to a study of preoperative IRX-2 immunotherapy in early breast cancer. TCRdb's table, derived via immunoSEQ multiplex PCR, lists solely in-frame clones and lacks some. The table records under 25,000 clones, around four fifths of them present only once.

The J gene is TRBJ1-2, the V gene TRBV19; 8 bases line up with TRBD1. The starting material was lymph node tissue, obtained after IRX-2 immunotherapy. The origin of this receptor is a human donor with breast cancer. CDR3 bases: TGTGCCAGTAGTATCGGACAGGGAAACTATGGCTACACCTTC. This translates into CASSIGQGNYGYTF.